This entry is about one TCR beta chain. The antigen is not known. The CDR3 runs 13 residues. Per the germline V gene, CDR1 is MGHRA and CDR2 is YSYEKL. The V end was cut by 0 bases, the J end by 3 bases, with 4 bases between. The data were obtained in a study of T cell responses to AZD1222 COVID-19 vaccine. Findings of the study overall: Regions 160-218 and 743-854 dominated among vaccine-associated CD4 TCRs spanning spike. Close to half of spike-specific TCRs reportedly recognize unmutated variant regions.

The table came from immunoSEQ multiplex PCR; TCRdb's copy has only in-frame clones and leaves some out. The sample comprises 90,000 to 100,000 clones, roughly 90% of which are singletons, and 15% to 20% rests with the top ten. The V gene is TRBV4-1, the J gene TRBJ2-3; D is undetermined. This receptor was obtained from an adult who received the AZD1222 COVID-19 vaccine. The sample here was peripheral blood, taken 28 days after the second AZD1222 dose. The CDR3 spells CASSQDHTDTQYF. The CDR3 DNA is TGCGCCAGCAGCCAAGATCATACAGATACGCAGTATTTT.